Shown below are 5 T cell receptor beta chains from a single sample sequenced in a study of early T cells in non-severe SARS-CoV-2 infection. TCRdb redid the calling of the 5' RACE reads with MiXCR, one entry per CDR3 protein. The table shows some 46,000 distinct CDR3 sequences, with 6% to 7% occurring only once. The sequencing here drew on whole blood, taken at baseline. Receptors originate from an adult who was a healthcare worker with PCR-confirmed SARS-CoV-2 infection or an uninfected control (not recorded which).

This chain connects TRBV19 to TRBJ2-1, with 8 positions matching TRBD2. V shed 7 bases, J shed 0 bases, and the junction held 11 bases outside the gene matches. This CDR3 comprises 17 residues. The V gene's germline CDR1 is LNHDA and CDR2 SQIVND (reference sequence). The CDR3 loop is CASKPRSGGHSYNEQFF. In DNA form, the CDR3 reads TGTGCCAGTAAACCGAGGAGCGGGGGCCACTCCTACAATGAGCAGTTCTTC.

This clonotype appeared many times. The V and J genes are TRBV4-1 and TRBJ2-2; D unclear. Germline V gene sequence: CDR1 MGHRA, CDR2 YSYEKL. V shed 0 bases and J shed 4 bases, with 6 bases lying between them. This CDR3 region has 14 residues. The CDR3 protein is CASSQERSTGELFF. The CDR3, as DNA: TGCGCCAGCAGCCAAGAGAGGTCCACCGGGGAGCTGTTTTTT.

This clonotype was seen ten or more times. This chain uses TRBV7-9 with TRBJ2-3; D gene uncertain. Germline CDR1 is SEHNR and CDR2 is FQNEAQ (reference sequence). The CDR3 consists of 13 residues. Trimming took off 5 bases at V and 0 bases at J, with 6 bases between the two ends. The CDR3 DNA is TGTGCCAGCAGCCAACAAAGCACAGATACGCAGTATTTT. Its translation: CASSQQSTDTQYF.

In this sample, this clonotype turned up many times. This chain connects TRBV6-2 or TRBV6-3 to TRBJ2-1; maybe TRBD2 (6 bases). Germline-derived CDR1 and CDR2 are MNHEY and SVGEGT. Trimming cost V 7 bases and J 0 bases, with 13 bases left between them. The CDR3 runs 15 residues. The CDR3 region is CASNNRGSSYNEQFF. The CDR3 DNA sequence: TGTGCCAGCAACAATCGGGGGAGCTCCTACAATGAGCAGTTCTTC.

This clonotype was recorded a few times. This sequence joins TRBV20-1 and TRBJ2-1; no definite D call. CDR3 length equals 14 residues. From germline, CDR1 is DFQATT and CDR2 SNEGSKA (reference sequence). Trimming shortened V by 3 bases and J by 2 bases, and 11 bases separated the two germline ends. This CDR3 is CSASPRTTYNEQFF. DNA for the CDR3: TGCAGTGCTAGCCCCCGTACGACCTACAATGAGCAGTTCTTC.